This TCR beta chain emerged from a study of T-cell memory formation after mild COVID-19. The CDR3 is 14 amino acids. In germline, CDR1 is GTSNPN, CDR2 SVGIG (reference sequence). V was trimmed by 3 bases and J by 1 base, leaving 13 bases between them. Study-level points and caveats: Second-wave clones peaking on day 37 lacked confirmed SARS-CoV-2 specificity.

Amplification by 5'RACE using constant-segment primers produced TCR alpha and TCR beta cDNA libraries that carried sample barcodes and UMIs. TCRdb re-analysed the 5' RACE reads in MiXCR, keeping a single row per CDR3 protein. The sample records around 530,000 distinct CDR3 sequences, about 20% being singletons. Comments on this clonotype: The antigen remains unidentified.

The sequence derives from an adult woman who had mild COVID-19 (a few samples of this study predate the infection). Cell type and time point are not known. The J gene is TRBJ2-7, the V gene TRBV30, with a weak D call TRBD1 (5 bases). Sequencing input: PBMCs or a T cell subset sorted from them (not recorded which). The CDR3 nucleotides read TGTGCCTGGAGAGAATACAGGTCATCCTACGAGCAGTACTTC. This sequence encodes CAWREYRSSYEQYF.